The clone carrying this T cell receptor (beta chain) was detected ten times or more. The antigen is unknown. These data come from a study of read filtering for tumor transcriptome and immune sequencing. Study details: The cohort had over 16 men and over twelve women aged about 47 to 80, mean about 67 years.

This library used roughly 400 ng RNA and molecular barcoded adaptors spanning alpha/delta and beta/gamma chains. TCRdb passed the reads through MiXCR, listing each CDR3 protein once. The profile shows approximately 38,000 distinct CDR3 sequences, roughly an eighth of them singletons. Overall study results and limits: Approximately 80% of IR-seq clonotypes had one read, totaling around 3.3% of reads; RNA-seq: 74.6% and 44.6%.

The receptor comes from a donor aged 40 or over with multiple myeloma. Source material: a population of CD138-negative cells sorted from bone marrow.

The CDR3 sequence: CASSPDTGYEQYF. The CDR3 nucleotides are TGTGCCAGCAGCCCTGATACGGGCTACGAGCAGTACTTC. The V and J genes are TRBV7-9 and TRBJ2-7; no clear D gene. The CDR3 extends over 13 amino acids. The germline V and J ends were trimmed by 5 bases and 3 bases, with 11 bases remaining between them. Germline V gene sequence: CDR1 SEHNR, CDR2 FQNEAQ (reference sequence). The full variable domain, its missing parts supplied by reference TRBV7-9 and TRBJ2-7, is DTGVSQNPRHKITKRGQNVTFRCDPISEHNRLYWYRQTLGQGPEFLTYFQNEAQLEKSRLLSDRFSAERPKGSFSTLEIQRTEQGDSAMYLCASSPDTGYEQYFGPGTRLTVT.